This T cell receptor (beta chain) was sequenced during a study of T cell responses to AZD1222 COVID-19 vaccine. Study-wide results and caveats: Most donors were white British, females outnumbered males, and clonal diversity was possibly underestimated. Spike was spanned by vaccine-associated CD4 TCRs, with dominance at 160-218 and 743-854. Without day 14 samples, only post-peak T cell repertoires were studied.

Concerning this clone itself: Its target is not known.

Libraries were prepared by immunoSEQ multiplex PCR; TCRdb keeps only in-frame clonotypes and omits some of them. The table shows approximately 110,000 clones, with roughly 90% occurring only once. V lost 6 bases to trimming and J lost 5 bases; unmatched junction nucleotides: 24. The CDR3 totals 18 residues. Looked up from germline, CDR1 is SQVTM and CDR2 is ANQGSEA. V is TRBV29-1 and J is TRBJ2-7; 8 bases line up with TRBD2. This clonotype was obtained from an adult in good health. This specimen consisted of peripheral blood, obtained on day 0 of AZD1222 vaccination. This CDR3 reads CSVSPGIRRGAPTDEQYF. CDR3 nucleotide sequence: TGCAGCGTCTCACCCGGGATCAGGCGGGGGGCACCCACGGACGAGCAGTACTTC.